This T cell receptor beta chain was profiled in a study of shared clonotypes between healthy human individuals. Study-wide results and limits: In the sorted subsets, rarefaction showed sequencing was incomplete despite large depth.

Selected positively for CCR7 and CD45RO-negative, naive CD8 cells excluded terminally differentiated effector memory CD45RA+ cells. The CDR3 covers 16 residues. V was shortened by 0 bases and J by 6 bases, with 17 bases between the two germline ends. Looked up from germline, CDR1 is SGHRS and CDR2 is YFSETQ. TCRdb keeps only in-frame clones here, not all; method: immunoSEQ multiplex PCR. The sample lists about 580,000 clones, roughly 98% seen once, with 0.3% in the top ten. About this clone: The target antigen is unknown.

The chain has TRBV5-1 and TRBJ2-3, with TRBD2 as a possible D gene (5 bases). The sequencing sample was made of naive CD8+ T cells sorted from blood. The source is a man younger than 45 in good health. CDR3 region: CASSLAKGLTFDTQYF. CDR3 nucleotide sequence: TGCGCCAGCAGCTTGGCCAAAGGACTGACGTTCGATACGCAGTATTTT.